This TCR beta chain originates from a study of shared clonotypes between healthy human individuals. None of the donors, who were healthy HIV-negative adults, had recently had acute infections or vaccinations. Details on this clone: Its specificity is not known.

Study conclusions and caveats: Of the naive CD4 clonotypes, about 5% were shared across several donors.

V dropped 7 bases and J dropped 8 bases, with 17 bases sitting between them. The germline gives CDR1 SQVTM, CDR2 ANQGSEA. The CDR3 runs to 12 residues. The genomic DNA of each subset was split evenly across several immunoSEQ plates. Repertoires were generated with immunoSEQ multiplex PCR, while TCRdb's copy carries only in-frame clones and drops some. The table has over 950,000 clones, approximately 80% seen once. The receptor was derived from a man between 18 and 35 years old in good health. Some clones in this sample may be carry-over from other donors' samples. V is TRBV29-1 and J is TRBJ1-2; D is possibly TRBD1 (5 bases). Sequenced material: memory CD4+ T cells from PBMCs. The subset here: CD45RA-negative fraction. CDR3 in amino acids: CSAHGGLGGYTF. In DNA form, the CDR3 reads TGCAGCGCTCACGGGGGGTTAGGAGGCTACACCTTC.